The rows below give T cell receptor beta chains drawn from one sample of a study of PD-1 blockade in classical Hodgkin lymphoma. Repertoires were generated with immunoSEQ multiplex PCR, while TCRdb's copy carries only in-frame clones and drops some. This table holds 12,000 to 15,000 clones, about 86% found once. This specimen consisted of peripheral blood mononuclear cells (PBMCs), obtained at baseline. The receptors were sampled from a human donor with classical Hodgkin lymphoma. The conserved cysteine and the conserved F or W are not part of the CDR3 here.

V gene	J gene	CDR3 protein
TRBV4-3	TRBJ2-1	ASSQDLWEDGNEQF
TRBV2	TRBJ2-7	AGRDQLADAYEQY
TRBV2	TRBJ2-5	ASSPATFEGTQY
TRBV5-6	TRBJ2-1	ASSLAGQGANEQF
TRBV7-2	TRBJ1-5	ASSPRQTYQPQH
TRBV20-1	TRBJ1-2	QGGRLGGYT
TRBV7-9	TRBJ2-7	ASSPLSHEQY
TRBV5-6	TRBJ2-3	ASSFEVGVADTQY
TRBV4-3	TRBJ2-4	ASSQESEWTGRYSQNIQY
TRBV19	TRBJ1-4	ASKDRGPEKLF
TRBV30	TRBJ1-1	AWSATGNTEAF
TRBV7-6	TRBJ2-1	ASSLEAGGVVHEQF
TRBV10-2	TRBJ2-3	ASSESEGPDTQY
TRBV5-1	TRBJ2-7	ASSSSNTYEQY
TRBV7-8	TRBJ1-5	ASSFRQGDQPQH
TRBV2	TRBJ1-1	ASTYETNTEAF
TRBV13	TRBJ1-1	ASTGGWTVNTEAF
TRBV6-5	TRBJ2-1	ASSYSERALWRF
TRBV28	TRBJ1-4	ASSLGNEKLF
TRBV9	TRBJ2-1	ASSVAGLAGAYNEQF
TRBV6-5	TRBJ1-1	ASSTGETEAF
TRBV29-1	TRBJ1-2	SVEGGQGLYGYT